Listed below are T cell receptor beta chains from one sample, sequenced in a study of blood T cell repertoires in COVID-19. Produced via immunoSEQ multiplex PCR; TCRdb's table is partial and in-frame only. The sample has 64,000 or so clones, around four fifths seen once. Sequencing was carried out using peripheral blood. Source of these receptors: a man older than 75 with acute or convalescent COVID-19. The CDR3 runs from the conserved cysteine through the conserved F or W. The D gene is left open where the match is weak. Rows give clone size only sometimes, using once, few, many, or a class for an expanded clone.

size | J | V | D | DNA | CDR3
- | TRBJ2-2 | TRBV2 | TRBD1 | TGTGCCAGCAGGGGACAGGGGGCTTGGAGGGAGCTGTTTTTT | CASRGQGAWRELFF
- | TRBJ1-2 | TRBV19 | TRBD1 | TGTGCCAGTAGCCCACTATACAGGGGCGATGGCTACACCTTC | CASSPLYRGDGYTF
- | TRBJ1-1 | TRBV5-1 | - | TGCGCCAGCAGCTTCCGGGAAGCTACTGAAGCTTTCTTT | CASSFREATEAFF
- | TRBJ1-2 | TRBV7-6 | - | TGTGCCAGCAGCTTGTCAGGGGCCCTTAACTATGGCTACACCTTC | CASSLSGALNYGYTF
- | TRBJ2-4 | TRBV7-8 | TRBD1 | TGTGCCAGCAGCTTAGCGCGGGACAGGGCCAAAAACATTCAGTACTTC | CASSLARDRAKNIQYF
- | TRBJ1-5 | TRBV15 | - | TGTGCCACCAGCAGAGAGTCCGCAGGGTATAGCAATCAGCCCCAGCATTTT | CATSRESAGYSNQPQHF
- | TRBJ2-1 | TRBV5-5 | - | TGTGCCAGCAGCTTGTCAGGAACCCGGGAGTACAATGAGCAGTTCTTC | CASSLSGTREYNEQFF
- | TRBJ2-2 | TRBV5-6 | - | TGTGCCAGCAGCCACTCCAGGGAGCTGTTTTTT | CASSHSRELFF
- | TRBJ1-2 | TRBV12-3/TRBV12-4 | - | TGTGCCAGCAGTTTAGGGGCAGAAATTGGCTACACCTTC | CASSLGAEIGYTF
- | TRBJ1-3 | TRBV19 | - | TGTGCCAGTAGGACCGGCCGGGACATAAGTTCCATATATTTT | CASRTGRDISSIYF
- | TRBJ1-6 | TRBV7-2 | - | TGTGCCAGCATCAAACCGGGTCGAAAGAATTCACCCCTCCACTTT | CASIKPGRKNSPLHF
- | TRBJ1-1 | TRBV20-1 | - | TGCAGTGCTAGTTCTGAGCGGGTCACTGAAGCTTTCTTT | CSASSERVTEAFF
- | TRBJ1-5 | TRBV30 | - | TGTGCCTGGAGTACCCAGGGTTCTCGCCAGCCCCAGCATTTT | CAWSTQGSRQPQHF
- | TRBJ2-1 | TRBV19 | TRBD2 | TGTGCCAGTAGTATAGCGAGGCTAGCGGGAGGGCCCTCCTACAATGAGCAGTTCTTC | CASSIARLAGGPSYNEQFF
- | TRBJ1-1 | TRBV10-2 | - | TGCGCCAGCAGTGAGGCTAGGATCGGGAACACTGAAGCTTTCTTT | CASSEARIGNTEAFF
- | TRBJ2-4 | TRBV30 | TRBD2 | TGTGCCTGGAGTGTACGGGAGGGCAAAAACATTCAGTACTTC | CAWSVREGKNIQYF
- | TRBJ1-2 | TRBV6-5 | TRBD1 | TGTGCCAGCAGCTGGGGACAGGATAGTGGCTACACCTTC | CASSWGQDSGYTF
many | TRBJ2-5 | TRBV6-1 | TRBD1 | TGTGCCAGCAGTGAACTCCAACAGGGGGGACGCTCACGAGAGACCCAGTACTTC | CASSELQQGGRSRETQYF
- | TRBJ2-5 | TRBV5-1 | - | TGCGCCAGCAGCGACCCCAGGGGGGCAGCAGAGACCCAGTACTTC | CASSDPRGAAETQYF
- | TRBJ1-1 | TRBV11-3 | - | TGTGCCAGCAGCCCAGGCACTGAAGCTTTCTTT | CASSPGTEAFF
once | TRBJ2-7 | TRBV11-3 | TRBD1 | TGTGCCAGCAGCCTATGGACCGGGACAGGGGGCTTAAACGAGCAGTACTTC | CASSLWTGTGGLNEQYF
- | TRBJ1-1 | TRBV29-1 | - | TGCAGCGTTGGACAGATGGCCGTAATGAACACTGAAGCTTTCTTT | CSVGQMAVMNTEAFF
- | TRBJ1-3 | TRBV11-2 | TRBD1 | TGTGCCAGCAGCTTAGCGGGACAGGGGACGGACACCATATATTTT | CASSLAGQGTDTIYF
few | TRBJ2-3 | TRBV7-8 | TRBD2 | TGTGCCAGCAGCCAAAAGGGACTAGCGGGGAGCACAGATACGCAGTATTTT | CASSQKGLAGSTDTQYF
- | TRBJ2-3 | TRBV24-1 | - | TGTGCCACCAGTGATTCGGGCAGGGCCACAGATACGCAGTATTTT | CATSDSGRATDTQYF